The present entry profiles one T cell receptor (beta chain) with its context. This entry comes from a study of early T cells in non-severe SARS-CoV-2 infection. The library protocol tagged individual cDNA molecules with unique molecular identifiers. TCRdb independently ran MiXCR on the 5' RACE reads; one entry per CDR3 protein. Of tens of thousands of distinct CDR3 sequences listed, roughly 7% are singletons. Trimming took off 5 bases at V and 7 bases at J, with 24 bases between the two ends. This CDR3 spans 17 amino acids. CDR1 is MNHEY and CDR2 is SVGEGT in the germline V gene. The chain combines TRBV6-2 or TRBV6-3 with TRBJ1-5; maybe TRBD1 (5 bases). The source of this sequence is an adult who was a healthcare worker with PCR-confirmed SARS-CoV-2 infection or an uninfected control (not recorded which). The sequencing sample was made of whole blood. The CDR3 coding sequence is TGTGCCAGCAGTGCAAAGCCGGGACCCCGTGGGAGCCAGCCCCAGCATTTT. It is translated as CASSAKPGPRGSQPQHF.